What follows are 3 T cell receptor beta chains derived from one specimen sequenced in a study of T-cell reconstitution after alpha-beta-depleted transplantation in children. Unique molecular identifiers were incorporated when the TCRbeta library was constructed. In TCRdb, the PCR reads were re-called with MiXCR into one record per CDR3 protein. The data show 350,000 to 400,000 distinct CDR3 sequences, with approximately 20% seen just once and 3.5% to 4% held by the top ten. The sequences come from PBMCs from the stem cell graft donor, collected from the stem cell graft. Receptors originate from a human donor who donated a stem cell graft to a child with acute myeloid leukemia.

The chain has TRBV12-3 or TRBV12-4 and TRBJ1-2, with 7 bases fitting TRBD1. This CDR3 comprises 13 residues. With V trimmed by 6 bases and J by 4 bases, 5 bases remained unmatched. CDR3 residues: CASSRGQPYGYTF. The DNA of the CDR3 is TGTGCCAGCAGCCGGGGACAGCCCTATGGCTACACCTTC.

This clonotype has just a few counts. J is TRBJ2-7 and V is TRBV28, with 8 bases aligning to TRBD2. The CDR3 has 15 residues. The germline V gene encodes CDR1 MDHEN and CDR2 SYDVKM. The junction had 8 bases not matched to a gene; V was cut back by 5 bases and J by 2 bases. CDR3 nucleotide sequence: TGTGCCAGCAGTGCCTACACTAGCGGAACCTACGAGCAGTACTTC. It translates to CASSAYTSGTYEQYF.

CDR3 residues: CASSPTSGGAYNEQFF. Written as DNA, the CDR3 is TGTGCCAGCAGTCCCACTTCAGGGGGCGCATACAATGAGCAGTTCTTC. J is TRBJ2-1 and V is TRBV12-3 or TRBV12-4, with 8 bases lining up with TRBD1. This CDR3 is 16 amino acids long. J gave up 4 bases and V 5 bases, and 10 bases lay outside the gene matches.